The 19 T cell receptor beta chains below all came from one sample that was sequenced in a study of cytomegalovirus exposure and HLA in healthy donors. It was with 60 Vbeta and 13 Jbeta primers that the PCR ran. The data were produced by immunoSEQ multiplex PCR, yet TCRdb's version contains in-frame clones alone and is incomplete. Of around 150,000 clones detected, about 72% appear once; the ten largest clones hold roughly 1.4%. The specimen was PBMCs. The receptors here all came from a man aged 55 to 70 in good health and CMV-seronegative.

This chain connects TRBV2 to TRBJ1-4; 7 nucleotides agree with TRBD1. The CDR3 length is 13 residues. Germline trimming cut 7 bases from V and 5 bases from J; bases unmatched to any gene: 4. Germline CDR1 reads SNHLY; CDR2 reads FYNNEI. CDR3: CASMRTGNEKLFF. The CDR3 DNA follows: TGTGCCAGCATGCGGACAGGCAATGAAAAACTGTTTTTT. The full variable domain, completed using reference TRBV2 and TRBJ1-4, is EPEVTQTPSHQVTQMGQEVILRCVPISNHLYFYWYRQILGQKVEFLVSFYNNEISEKSEIFDDQFSVERPDGSNFTLKIRSTKLEDSAMYFCASMRTGNEKLFFGSGTQLSVL.

In regard to this clone: Other DNA sequences in the same sample also yield this CDR3. CDR3 protein: CASSSYTDTQYF. CDR3 DNA sequence: TGTGCCAGCAGTTCTTACACAGATACGCAGTATTTT. The V and J genes are TRBV7-2 and TRBJ2-3, with D uncertain. The CDR3 consists of 12 residues. The germline gives CDR1 SGHTA, CDR2 FQGNSA. V lost 6 bases and J lost 2, with 6 bases in between.

The rearrangement joins TRBV7-9 to TRBJ1-5, with D unclear. Per germline, CDR1 SEHNR and CDR2 FQNEAQ (reference sequence). Trimming cost V 6 bases and J 4 bases, with 10 bases left between them. The CDR3 is made up of 13 amino acids. CDR3 residues: CASRFHCNQPQHF. The CDR3 coding sequence is TGTGCCAGCAGGTTTCACTGTAATCAGCCCCAGCATTTT.

There are a few counts of this clone. V is TRBV11-2 and J is TRBJ2-1; 8 nucleotides align to TRBD2. The CDR3 runs to 12 residues. V gave up 5 bases and J gave up 8 bases; unmatched junction bases: 2. The germline CDR1 and CDR2 sequences are SGHAT and FQNNGV. This chain's CDR3 is CASSRRGDEQFF. CDR3 coding DNA: TGTGCCAGCAGCCGGCGGGGGGATGAGCAGTTCTTC. The variable domain in full, with the rest retrieved from reference TRBV11-2 and TRBJ2-1, is EAGVAQSPRYKIIEKRQSVAFWCNPISGHATLYWYQQILGQGPKLLIQFQNNGVVDDSQLPKDRFSAERLKGVDSTLKIQPAKLEDSAVYLCASSRRGDEQFFGPGTRLTVL.

Here the CDR3 reads CASSPQGETGELFF. The CDR3 DNA reads TGTGCCAGCAGCCCCCAGGGGGAAACCGGGGAGCTGTTTTTT. This rearrangement joins TRBV7-3 to TRBJ2-2; 7 bases fit TRBD1. CDR3 length equals 14 residues. V trimming: 5 bases; J trimming: 5 bases; junction bases outside the gene matches: 5. Germline V gene lookup returns CDR1 SGHTA and CDR2 FQGTGA.

Only a few counts were recorded for this clone. The chain is built from TRBV7-2 and TRBJ1-3, with TRBD1 identical over 7 bases. Trimming took 6 bases from V and 4 from J; bases not matched to a gene: 6. Germline CDR1 SGHTA, CDR2 FQGNSA. The CDR3 is 14 amino acids. In nucleotides, the CDR3 is TGTGCCAGCAGGGCGACAGGGACAGGAAACACCATATATTTT. Protein product: CASRATGTGNTIYF.

This clone was found a few times. The chain couples TRBV4-3 to TRBJ2-1, with D possibly matching TRBD2 (7 bases). There are 15 residues in the CDR3. Per germline, CDR1 LGHNA and CDR2 YSLEER. The ends were cut back, 4 bases at V and 9 bases at J, with 19 bases in the middle. In DNA, the CDR3 is TGCGCCAGCAGCCGAAACCTGCCCGCGGGGGCTGAGCAGTTCTTC. This codes for CASSRNLPAGAEQFF.

V is TRBV5-1 and J is TRBJ2-7; TRBD2 is a possible D gene (5 bases). Per the germline V gene, CDR1 is SGHRS and CDR2 is YFSETQ. The CDR3 consists of 15 residues. Trimming stripped 3 bases from V and 5 bases from J, with 18 bases between. CDR3 nucleotide sequence: TGCGCCAGCAGCTCCCACCGGGAACCCCCCGACGAGCAGTACTTC. Protein sequence: CASSSHREPPDEQYF.

The chain has TRBV14 and TRBJ2-3; possibly TRBD1 for D (5 bases). Germline V gene lookup returns CDR1 SGHDN and CDR2 FVKESK. The CDR3 length is 16 residues. Trimming cost V 4 bases and J 0 bases, with 14 bases left between them. The CDR3 spells CASSLTDHPSTDTQYF. The CDR3 coding sequence is TGTGCCAGCAGCCTGACAGATCACCCTAGCACAGATACGCAGTATTTT.

The chain has TRBV5-8 and TRBJ2-3; TRBD1 is a possible D gene (5 bases). The V gene lost 1 base and the J gene lost 2 bases, with 8 bases spanning the gap. The CDR3 contains 14 residues. Per germline, CDR1 SGHTS and CDR2 YDEGEE. The CDR3 DNA reads TGTGCCAGCAGCTTGAGGGGCATCACAGATACGCAGTATTTT. Translating it yields CASSLRGITDTQYF.

V and J are TRBV7-6 and TRBJ2-1, with TRBD2 identical over 7 bases. Trimming took 1 base from V and 4 from J; bases not matched to a gene: 10. The CDR3 spans 17 residues. Germline CDR1 reads SGHVS; CDR2 reads FNYEAQ. The CDR3 region has the DNA TGTGCCAGCAGCTTAGATCTCTCCGGGGGGATATACAATGAGCAGTTCTTC. Its protein product is CASSLDLSGGIYNEQFF.

This chain links TRBV5-4 with TRBJ2-3, with 10 positions matching TRBD2. The CDR3 loop spans 15 amino acids. The junction had 11 bases not matched to a gene; V was cut back by 6 bases and J by 7 bases. Germline CDR1 reads SGHNT; CDR2 reads YYREEE (reference sequence). CDR3 DNA sequence: TGTGCCAGCACCGTTACAGCGGGAGGGGGGAATACGCAGTATTTT. Amino acids: CASTVTAGGGNTQYF.

This clone showed up just a few times. The chain links TRBV19 to TRBJ2-7, with TRBD1 as a possible D gene (8 bases). The CDR3 sequence is 16 residues long. V dropped 6 bases and J dropped 9 bases, with 27 bases sitting between them. Looked up from germline, CDR1 is LNHDA and CDR2 is SQIVND (reference sequence). Written as DNA, the CDR3 is TGTGCCAGTAGAACCTCGGCAACAGGGGGACTACAAGGGCAGTACTTC. This translates into CASRTSATGGLQGQYF.

DNA for the CDR3: TGTGCCAGCAGTTACTTTAGGGGACAGGGAAGGAACGAGCAGTACTTC. Its translation is CASSYFRGQGRNEQYF. V usage is TRBV6-5 and J usage is TRBJ2-5; 9 positions match TRBD1. The J call could be wrong; TRBJ2-7 is a better fit for the DNA end. This CDR3 contains 16 residues. CDR1 is MNHEY and CDR2 is SVGAGI in the germline V gene.

The chain recombines TRBV4-1 with TRBJ2-1, with 14 bases lining up with TRBD2. The CDR3 runs to 18 residues. The V segment lost 4 bases and the J segment 0 bases; nucleotides outside the gene matches: 5. Looked up from germline, CDR1 is MGHRA and CDR2 is YSYEKL. The CDR3 DNA reads TGCGCCAGCAGCCGGGGACTAGCGGGAGTTTCCTCCTACAATGAGCAGTTCTTC. Its protein is CASSRGLAGVSSYNEQFF.

The chain is built from TRBV27 and TRBJ1-1; 7 nucleotides line up with TRBD1. Germline CDR1 MNHEY, CDR2 SMNVEV (reference sequence). The CDR3 runs to 14 residues. Germline trimming cut 5 bases from V and 11 bases from J; bases unmatched to any gene: 14. The CDR3 sequence is CASSVGQLSIGAFF. CDR3 coding DNA: TGTGCCAGCAGTGTGGGACAGCTTTCGATAGGGGCTTTCTTT.

The chain has TRBV14 and TRBJ2-3, with D perhaps TRBD1 (5 bases). Germline V gene data show CDR1 as SGHDN and CDR2 as FVKESK. V was trimmed by 0 bases and J by 2 bases, leaving 24 bases between them. This CDR3 spans 20 amino acids. In DNA form, the CDR3 reads TGTGCCAGCAGCCAAGAAACCCCACAGGTACCCGACTGCAACACAGATACGCAGTATTTT. Amino acid sequence: CASSQETPQVPDCNTDTQYF.

The chain is built from TRBV4-1 and TRBJ1-1; D is ambiguous. V gave up 0 bases and J gave up 1 base, with 9 bases separating them. The germline V gene has CDR1 MGHRA and CDR2 YSYEKL. This CDR3 is built from 15 residues. In nucleotides, the CDR3 is TGCGCCAGCAGCCAAGAGTTTACAACGAACACTGAAGCTTTCTTT. Its protein is CASSQEFTTNTEAFF.

As for this clone: One end of the junction varies from germline; a read error may be responsible. The V call is TRBV7-9, the J call TRBJ2-3; possibly TRBD1 for D (5 bases). Germline lookup yields CDR1 SEHNR and CDR2 FQNEAQ (reference sequence). The CDR3 has 15 residues. CDR3 sequence: CSSSLGSGRTDTQYF. For the CDR3, the DNA is TGTTCCAGCAGCTTAGGGTCAGGGCGCACAGATACGCAGTATTTT.